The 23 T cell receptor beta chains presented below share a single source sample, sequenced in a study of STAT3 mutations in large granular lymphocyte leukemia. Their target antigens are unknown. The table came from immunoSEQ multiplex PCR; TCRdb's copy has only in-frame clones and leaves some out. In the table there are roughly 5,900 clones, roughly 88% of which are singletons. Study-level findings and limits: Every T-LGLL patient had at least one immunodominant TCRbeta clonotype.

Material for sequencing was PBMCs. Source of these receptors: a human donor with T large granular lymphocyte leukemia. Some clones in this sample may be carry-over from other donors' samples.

The CDR3 sequence: CASSPSLEATEAFF. The CDR3 DNA reads as TGTGCCAGCTCACCAAGTCTGGAGGCCACTGAAGCTTTCTTT. J is TRBJ1-1 and V is TRBV18, with D hard to call. Germline V gene data show CDR1 as KGHSH and CDR2 as LQKENI. V was shortened by 2 bases and J by 4 bases, with 11 bases between the two germline ends. The CDR3 has 14 residues.

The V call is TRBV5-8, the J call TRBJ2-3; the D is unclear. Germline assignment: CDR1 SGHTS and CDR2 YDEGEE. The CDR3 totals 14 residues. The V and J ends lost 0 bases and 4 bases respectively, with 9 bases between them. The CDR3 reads CASSLGRSADTQYF. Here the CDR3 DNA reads TGTGCCAGCAGCTTGGGCCGGTCGGCAGATACGCAGTATTTT.

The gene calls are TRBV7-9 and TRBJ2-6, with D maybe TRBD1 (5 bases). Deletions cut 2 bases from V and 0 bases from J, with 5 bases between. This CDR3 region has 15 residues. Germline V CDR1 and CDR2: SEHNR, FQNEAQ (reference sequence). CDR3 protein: CASSLTGSGANVLTF. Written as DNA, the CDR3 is TGTGCCAGCAGCTTAACAGGCTCTGGGGCCAACGTCCTGACTTTC.

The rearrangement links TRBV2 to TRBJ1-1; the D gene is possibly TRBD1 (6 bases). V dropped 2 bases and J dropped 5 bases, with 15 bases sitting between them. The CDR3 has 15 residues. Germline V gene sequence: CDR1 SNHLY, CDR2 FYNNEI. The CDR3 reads CASSEWAGALTEAFF. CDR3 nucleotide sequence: TGTGCCAGCAGTGAATGGGCGGGGGCCCTTACTGAAGCTTTCTTT.

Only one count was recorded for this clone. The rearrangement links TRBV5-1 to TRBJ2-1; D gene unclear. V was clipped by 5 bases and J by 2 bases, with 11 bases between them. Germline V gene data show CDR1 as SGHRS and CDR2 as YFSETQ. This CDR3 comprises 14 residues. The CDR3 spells CASRPAETYNEQFF. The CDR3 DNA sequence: TGCGCCAGCAGGCCAGCAGAAACCTACAATGAGCAGTTCTTC.

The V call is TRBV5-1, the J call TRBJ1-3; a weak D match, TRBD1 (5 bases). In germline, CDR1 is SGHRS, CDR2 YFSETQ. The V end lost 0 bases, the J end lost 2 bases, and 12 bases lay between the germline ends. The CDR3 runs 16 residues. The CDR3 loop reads CASSLAFEGTGNTIYF. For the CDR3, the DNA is TGCGCCAGCAGCTTGGCGTTTGAGGGGACTGGAAACACCATATATTTT.

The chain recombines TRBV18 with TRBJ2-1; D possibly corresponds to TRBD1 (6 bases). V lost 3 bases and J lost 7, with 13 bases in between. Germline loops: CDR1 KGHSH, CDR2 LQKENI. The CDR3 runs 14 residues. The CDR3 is CASSPPGQRNEQFF. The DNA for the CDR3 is TGTGCCAGCTCACCCCCGGGACAAAGAAATGAGCAGTTCTTC.

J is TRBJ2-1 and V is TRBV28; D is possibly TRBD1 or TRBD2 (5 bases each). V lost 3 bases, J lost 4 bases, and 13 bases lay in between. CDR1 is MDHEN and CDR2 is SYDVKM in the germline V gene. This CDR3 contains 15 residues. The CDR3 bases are TGTGCCAGCAGTTTGCAGGGAGAAGGGTACAATGAGCAGTTCTTC. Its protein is CASSLQGEGYNEQFF.

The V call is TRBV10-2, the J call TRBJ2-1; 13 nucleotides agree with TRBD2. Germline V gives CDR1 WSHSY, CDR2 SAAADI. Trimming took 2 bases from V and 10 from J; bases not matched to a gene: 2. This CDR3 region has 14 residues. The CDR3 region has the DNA TGCGCCAGCAGTGAGGGGACTAGCGGGACCGAGCAGTTCTTC. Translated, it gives CASSEGTSGTEQFF.

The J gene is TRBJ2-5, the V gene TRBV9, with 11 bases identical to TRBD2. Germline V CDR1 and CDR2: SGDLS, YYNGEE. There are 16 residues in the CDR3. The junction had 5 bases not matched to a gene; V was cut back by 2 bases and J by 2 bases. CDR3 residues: CASSVSGLAGQETQYF. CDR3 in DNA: TGTGCCAGCAGCGTTTCTGGACTAGCGGGTCAAGAGACCCAGTACTTC. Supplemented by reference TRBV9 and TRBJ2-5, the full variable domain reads DSGVTQTPKHLITATGQRVTLRCSPRSGDLSVYWYQQSLDQGLQFLIQYYNGEERAKGNILERFSAQQFPDLHSELNLSSLELGDSALYFCASSVSGLAGQETQYFGPGTRLLVL.

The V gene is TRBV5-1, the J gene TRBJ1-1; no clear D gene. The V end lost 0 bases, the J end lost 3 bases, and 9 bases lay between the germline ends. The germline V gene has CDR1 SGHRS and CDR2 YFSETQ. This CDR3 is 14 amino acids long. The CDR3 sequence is CASSLVWRDTEAFF. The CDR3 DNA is TGCGCCAGCAGCTTGGTTTGGCGTGACACTGAAGCTTTCTTT.

The CDR3 DNA reads as TGTGCCAGCAGTGAAATACAGGGCTACAATGAGCAGTTCTTC. Its protein is CASSEIQGYNEQFF. The rearrangement uses TRBV6-1 and TRBJ2-1; a possible D gene is TRBD1 (6 bases). Per the germline V gene, CDR1 is MNHNS and CDR2 is SASEGT. The V and J ends lost 2 bases and 3 bases respectively, with 8 bases between them. This CDR3 is 14 amino acids long.

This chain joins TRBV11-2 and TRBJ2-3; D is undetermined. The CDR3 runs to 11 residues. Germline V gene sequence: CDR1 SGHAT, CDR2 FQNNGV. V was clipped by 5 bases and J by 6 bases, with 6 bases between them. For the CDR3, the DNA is TGTGCCAGCAGCCTCTATGATACGCAGTATTTT. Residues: CASSLYDTQYF.

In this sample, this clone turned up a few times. This CDR3 reads CASSQGSSGSSETQYF. Here the CDR3 DNA reads TGCGCCAGCAGCCAAGGCAGCAGCGGGAGTTCGGAGACCCAGTACTTC. This sequence joins TRBV4-3 and TRBJ2-5, with TRBD2 identical over 8 bases. V trimming: 1 base; J trimming: 5 bases; junction bases outside the gene matches: 9. This CDR3 has 16 amino acids. Per germline, CDR1 LGHNA and CDR2 YSLEER.

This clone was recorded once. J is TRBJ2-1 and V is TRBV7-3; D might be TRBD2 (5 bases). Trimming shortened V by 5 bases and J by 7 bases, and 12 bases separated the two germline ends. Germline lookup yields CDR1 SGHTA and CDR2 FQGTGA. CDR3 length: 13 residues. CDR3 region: CASSHGLKNEQFF. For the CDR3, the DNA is TGTGCCAGCAGCCACGGACTGAAGAATGAGCAGTTCTTC. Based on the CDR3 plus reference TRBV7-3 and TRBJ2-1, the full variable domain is GAGVSQTPSNKVTEKGKYVELRCDPISGHTALYWYRQSLGQGPEFLIYFQGTGAADDSGLPNDRFFAVRPEGSVSTLKIQRTERGDSAVYLCASSHGLKNEQFFGPGTRLTVL.

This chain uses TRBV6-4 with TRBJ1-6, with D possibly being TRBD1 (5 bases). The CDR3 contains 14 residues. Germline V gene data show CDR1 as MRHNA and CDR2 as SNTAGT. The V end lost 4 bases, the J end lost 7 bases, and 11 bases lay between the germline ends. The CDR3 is CASSVGRENSPLHF. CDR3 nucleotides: TGTGCCAGCAGTGTTGGCAGGGAGAATTCACCCCTCCACTTT.

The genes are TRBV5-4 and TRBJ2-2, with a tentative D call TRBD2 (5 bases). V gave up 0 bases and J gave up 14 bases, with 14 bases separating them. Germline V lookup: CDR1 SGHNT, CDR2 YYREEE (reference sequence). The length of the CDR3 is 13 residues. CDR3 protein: CASSLENGGSLFF. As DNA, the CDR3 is TGTGCCAGCAGCTTGGAAAATGGAGGAAGCCTGTTTTTT.

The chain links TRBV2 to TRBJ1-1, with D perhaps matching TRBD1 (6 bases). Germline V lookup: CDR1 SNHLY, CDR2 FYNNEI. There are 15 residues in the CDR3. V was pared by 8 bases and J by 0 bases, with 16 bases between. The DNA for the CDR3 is TGTGCCAGCGGAACAGGGCTGGGAGTGAACACTGAAGCTTTCTTT. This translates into CASGTGLGVNTEAFF. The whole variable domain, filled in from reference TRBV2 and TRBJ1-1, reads EPEVTQTPSHQVTQMGQEVILRCVPISNHLYFYWYRQILGQKVEFLVSFYNNEISEKSEIFDDQFSVERPDGSNFTLKIRSTKLEDSAMYFCASGTGLGVNTEAFFGQGTRLTVV.

The CDR3 DNA is TGTGCCAGCAGTCCCCAACTAGCGGGGACGGAGACCCAGTACTTC. Translating it yields CASSPQLAGTETQYF. V gene TRBV28 combines with J gene TRBJ2-5; 10 positions match TRBD2. With 5 bases clipped from V and 5 bases from J, the junction kept 8 bases outside the gene matches. There are 15 residues in the CDR3. In germline, CDR1 is MDHEN, CDR2 SYDVKM.

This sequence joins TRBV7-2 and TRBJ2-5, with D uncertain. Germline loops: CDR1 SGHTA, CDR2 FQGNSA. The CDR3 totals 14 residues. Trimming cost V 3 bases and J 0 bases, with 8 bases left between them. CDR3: CASSFGRNQETQYF. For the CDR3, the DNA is TGTGCCAGCAGCTTTGGACGGAACCAAGAGACCCAGTACTTC.

CDR3 residues: CASSGIWEWSRFF. The CDR3 coding sequence is TGTGCCAGCAGTGGTATTTGGGAATGGAGCAGGTTCTTC. The chain joins TRBV28 to TRBJ2-1; D is ambiguous. The CDR3 covers 13 residues. Germline V gene lookup returns CDR1 MDHEN and CDR2 SYDVKM. Deletions cut 5 bases from V and 15 bases from J, with 20 bases between.

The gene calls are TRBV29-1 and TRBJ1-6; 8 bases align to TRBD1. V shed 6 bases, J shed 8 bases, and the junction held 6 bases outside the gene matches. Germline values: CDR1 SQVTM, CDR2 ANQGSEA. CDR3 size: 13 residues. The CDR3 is CSVRDRSDSPLHF. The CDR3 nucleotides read TGCAGCGTCCGGGACAGGTCTGATTCACCCCTCCACTTT. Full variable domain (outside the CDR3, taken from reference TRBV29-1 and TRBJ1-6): SAVISQKPSRDICQRGTSLTIQCQVDSQVTMMFWYRQQPGQSLTLIATANQGSEATYESGFVIDKFPISRPNLTFSTLTVSNMSPEDSSIYLCSVRDRSDSPLHFGNGTRLTVT.

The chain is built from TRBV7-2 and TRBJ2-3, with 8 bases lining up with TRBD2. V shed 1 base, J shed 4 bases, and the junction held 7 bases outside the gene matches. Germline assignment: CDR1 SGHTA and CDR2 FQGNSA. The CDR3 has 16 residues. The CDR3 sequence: CASSLEGTRPADTQYF. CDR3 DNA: TGTGCCAGCAGCTTAGAAGGGACTAGGCCCGCAGATACGCAGTATTTT. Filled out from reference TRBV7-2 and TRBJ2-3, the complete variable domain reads GAGVSQSPSNKVTEKGKDVELRCDPISGHTALYWYRQSLGQGLEFLIYFQGNSAPDKSGLPSDRFSAERTGGSVSTLTIQRTQQEDSAVYLCASSLEGTRPADTQYFGPGTRLTVL.